These 19 T cell receptor beta chains were all obtained from the same sample, sequenced in a study of identical twins. TCRdb independently ran MiXCR on the 5' RACE reads; one entry per CDR3 protein. Of about 470,000 distinct CDR3 sequences in the sample, roughly a quarter were seen once. The same data also contributed to another study, on T cells expressing NK-cell markers.

Material: CD4+ T cells sorted from blood. All receptors derive from a woman under 30 in good health.

The V and J genes are TRBV29-1 and TRBJ2-1, with TRBD1 identical over 7 bases. The CDR3 totals 19 residues. Losses at the gene ends were 6 bases for V and 4 bases for J; bases not matched to a gene: 24. The germline V gene encodes CDR1 SQVTM and CDR2 ANQGSEA. The CDR3 bases are TGCAGCGTGATCCCTCGACAGGGATCATTTACCTATCGATACAATGAGCAGTTCTTC. Protein: CSVIPRQGSFTYRYNEQFF.

V gene TRBV18 combines with J gene TRBJ2-7; 9 nucleotides match TRBD1. After removal of 1 base from V and 5 bases from J, the junction contained 3 bases not matched to a gene. CDR1 is KGHSH, CDR2 LQKENI, per germline. The CDR3 covers 14 residues. The CDR3 loop reads CASSPRTGENEQYF. Here the CDR3 DNA reads TGTGCCAGCTCACCACGGACAGGGGAGAACGAGCAGTACTTC.

This clonotype was observed a handful of times. CDR3 bases: TGCAGTGCTAGAGTTGGGGAGAACACTGAAGCTTTCTTT. Translating it yields CSARVGENTEAFF. The chain couples TRBV20-1 to TRBJ1-1; D not resolved. Germline lookup yields CDR1 DFQATT and CDR2 SNEGSKA (reference sequence). This CDR3 has 13 residues. Between the trimmed V and J ends, which lost 1 base and 1 base, there was a span of 7 bases.

Comment on this clonotype: Its ends do not fully match the called genes, so a read error is possible. V gene TRBV6-1 combines with J gene TRBJ1-5; TRBD1 is a possible D gene (5 bases). In germline, CDR1 is MNHNS, CDR2 SASEGT. The CDR3 contains 14 residues. CDR3 DNA sequence: TGTGCCAGCAGTACAGGTTCGGGCAATCACCCCCAGCATTTT. Its protein product is CASSTGSGNHPQHF.

V usage is TRBV20-1 and J usage is TRBJ2-7, with D possibly TRBD2 on 6 matching bases. This CDR3 region has 11 residues. V was shortened by 5 bases and J by 6 bases, with 11 bases between the two germline ends. Germline V gene sequence: CDR1 DFQATT, CDR2 SNEGSKA (reference sequence). CDR3 nucleotide sequence: TGCAGTGCTTCGGACTATCGCGAGCAGTACTTC. Amino acids: CSASDYREQYF.

The CDR3 is CASSLAGGGHNEQFF. The CDR3 nucleotides read TGCGCCAGCAGCTTGGCTGGCGGGGGCCACAATGAGCAGTTCTTC. The chain is built from TRBV5-1 and TRBJ2-1; D may be TRBD2 (7 bases). CDR1 SGHRS and CDR2 YFSETQ come from the germline V gene. The CDR3 is made up of 15 amino acids. Trimming shortened V by 0 bases and J by 5 bases, and 12 bases separated the two germline ends.

A few counts support this clonotype. The CDR3 DNA reads TGTGCCAGCAGCCAAGGGACACTCGGGAGCAATCAGCCCCAGCATTTT. Translated, it gives CASSQGTLGSNQPQHF. The genes are TRBV4-2 and TRBJ1-5, with D possibly being TRBD1 (5 bases). V was trimmed by 1 base and J by 1 base, leaving 11 bases between them. Germline CDR1 LGHNA, CDR2 YNFKEQ. This CDR3 is 16 amino acids long.

This clonotype was seen a few times. The chain joins TRBV20-1 to TRBJ2-4, with TRBD1 matching over 8 bases. The V and J ends lost 5 bases and 0 bases, in that order; junction bases with no gene match: 9. Germline V lookup: CDR1 DFQATT, CDR2 SNEGSKA (reference sequence). The CDR3 length is 16 residues. CDR3 nucleotides: TGCAGTGCTCACAGGGGGACTCACCTAGCCAAAAACATTCAGTACTTC. Amino acid sequence: CSAHRGTHLAKNIQYF.

In its sample, this clonotype was seen a few times. The CDR3 loop reads CASSGDLSYGYTF. For the CDR3, the DNA is TGTGCCAGCAGTGGGGACCTCTCCTATGGCTACACCTTC. The chain has TRBV2 and TRBJ1-2; tentative D call: TRBD1 (5 bases). V was clipped by 4 bases and J by 4 bases, with 10 bases between them. The CDR3 consists of 13 residues. Germline CDR1 SNHLY, CDR2 FYNNEI.

This rearrangement joins TRBV10-1 to TRBJ2-1; 9 bases are a match to TRBD2. CDR1 and CDR2 from the germline V gene are WNHNN and SYGVQD (reference sequence). The CDR3 runs 16 residues. V shed 0 bases and J 4 bases; nucleotides not matched to a gene: 4. The CDR3: CASSESSGGLYNEQFF. The CDR3 coding sequence is TGCGCCAGCAGTGAGTCCAGCGGGGGGTTGTACAATGAGCAGTTCTTC.

This clonotype came up a few times. The chain is built from TRBV19 and TRBJ1-6; D unclear. The CDR3 runs 16 residues. The V gene's germline CDR1 is LNHDA and CDR2 SQIVND (reference sequence). V was trimmed by 1 base and J by 3 bases, leaving 10 bases between them. CDR3 region: CASSIAVAGYNSPLHF. CDR3 nucleotide sequence: TGTGCCAGTAGTATAGCTGTGGCGGGCTATAATTCACCCCTCCACTTT.

The table lists this clonotype with a few counts. This sequence joins TRBV6-2 or TRBV6-3 and TRBJ2-7, with TRBD1 matching over 9 bases. The CDR3 is made up of 16 amino acids. Trimming at V came to 0 bases and at J to 6 bases, leaving 9 bases not matched to a gene. Germline V gene lookup returns CDR1 MNHEY and CDR2 SVGEGT. The CDR3 DNA is TGTGCCAGCAGTTACTCCGGGACAGGGTGGTCAGGCGAGCAGTACTTC. This gives the protein CASSYSGTGWSGEQYF.

This clonotype has just a few counts. The chain combines TRBV10-3 with TRBJ2-2; 7 bases match TRBD2. V lost 6 bases and J lost 6; bases outside the gene matches: 7. Germline CDR1 ENHRY, CDR2 SYGVKD. The CDR3 is made up of 14 amino acids. In nucleotides, the CDR3 is TGTGCCATCAGAACAGCGGGAAACGCCGGGGAGCTGTTTTTT. It translates to CAIRTAGNAGELFF.

The V gene is TRBV7-6, the J gene TRBJ1-2; possible D gene TRBD1, 5 bases. Germline values: CDR1 SGHVS, CDR2 FNYEAQ. The CDR3 has 15 residues. The V and J ends lost 5 bases and 6 bases respectively, with 19 bases between them. CDR3 residues: CASSRTGGGFDGYTF. CDR3 coding DNA: TGTGCCAGCAGCCGAACCGGGGGGGGGTTTGATGGCTACACCTTC. The full variable domain, completed using reference TRBV7-6 and TRBJ1-2, is GAGVSQSPRYKVTKRGQDVALRCDPISGHVSLYWYRQALGQGPEFLTYFNYEAQQDKSGLPNDRFSAERPEGSISTLTIQRTEQRDSAMYRCASSRTGGGFDGYTFGSGTRLTVV.

This clonotype has just a few counts. This chain connects TRBV27 to TRBJ2-2; TRBD2 aligns across 9 bases. The CDR3 totals 20 residues. The germline CDR1 and CDR2 sequences are MNHEY and SMNVEV (reference sequence). V was clipped by 6 bases and J by 2 bases; unmatched bases: 19. DNA for the CDR3: TGTGCCAGCAGGGGGAGGCCTAGCGGGAAAGGGGAGGTAAACACCGGGGAGCTGTTTTTT. The encoded protein is CASRGRPSGKGEVNTGELFF.

This clonotype was recorded only once. V usage is TRBV29-1 and J usage is TRBJ2-7; D assignment may be TRBD1 or TRBD2 (5 bases each). The V and J ends lost 4 bases and 2 bases respectively, with 12 bases between them. The CDR3 runs 13 residues. Germline V CDR1 and CDR2: SQVTM, ANQGSEA. Here the CDR3 DNA reads TGCAGCGTTGGAGGGGCTAAAGCCTACGAGCAGTACTTC. As protein: CSVGGAKAYEQYF.

The chain employs TRBV10-3 and TRBJ2-1; 7 nucleotides agree with TRBD2. Trimming took 4 bases from V and 5 from J; bases not matched to a gene: 8. The germline CDR1 and CDR2 sequences are ENHRY and SYGVKD. This CDR3 region has 15 residues. CDR3: CAISAAGLGNNEQFF. The CDR3 DNA sequence: TGTGCCATCAGTGCGGCTGGACTAGGAAACAATGAGCAGTTCTTC.

V is TRBV6-1 and J is TRBJ2-1; TRBD1 matches 9 bases. The germline V gene encodes CDR1 MNHNS and CDR2 SASEGT. The CDR3 has 15 amino acids. Trimming at V came to 6 bases and at J to 9 bases, leaving 12 bases not matched to a gene. CDR3 in DNA: TGTGCCAGCAGCGCGTTGGGACAGGGCCCTGCTGAGCAGTTCTTC. Translated, it gives CASSALGQGPAEQFF.

This clonotype was seen ten or more times. V and J are TRBV15 and TRBJ2-1, with a tentative D call TRBD2 (6 bases). Germline V gene lookup returns CDR1 LNHNV and CDR2 YYDKDF (reference sequence). The germline V and J ends were trimmed by 5 bases and 7 bases, with 18 bases remaining between them. The CDR3 covers 15 residues. CDR3 in DNA: TGTGCCACCAGCCCGGTTTTCCTCGGGGGAAATGAGCAGTTCTTC. Encoded protein: CATSPVFLGGNEQFF.